Sequencing of this T cell receptor (beta chain) was carried out in a study of cytomegalovirus exposure and HLA in healthy donors. Study as a whole: T cells numbering about 180 million yielded fewer than 140 million unique TCR beta sequences in an earlier analysis. Overall study findings and caveats: A later analysis found that most CMV-associated TCR beta chains appeared HLA-restricted. Cytomegalovirus-associated status was assigned to approximately 160 TCR beta chains.

A remark on this clone: Its antigen is not identified.

Both 60 Vbeta primers and 13 Jbeta primers went into the PCR. The data were produced by immunoSEQ multiplex PCR, yet TCRdb's version contains in-frame clones alone and is incomplete. The sample shows roughly 150,000 clones, about 75% of them seen only once. Sequenced sample: PBMCs. This TCR was recovered from a woman in her fifties or sixties in good health and CMV-seropositive.

In DNA form, the CDR3 reads TGTGCCAGCTCACCACCGGGGCGGATGAACACTGAAGCTTTCTTT. Its protein product is CASSPPGRMNTEAFF. The genes are TRBV18 and TRBJ1-1; D might be TRBD1 (5 bases). Germline CDR1 and CDR2: KGHSH and LQKENI. The CDR3 covers 15 residues. V was cut by 0 bases and J by 0 bases, with 8 bases left in between.